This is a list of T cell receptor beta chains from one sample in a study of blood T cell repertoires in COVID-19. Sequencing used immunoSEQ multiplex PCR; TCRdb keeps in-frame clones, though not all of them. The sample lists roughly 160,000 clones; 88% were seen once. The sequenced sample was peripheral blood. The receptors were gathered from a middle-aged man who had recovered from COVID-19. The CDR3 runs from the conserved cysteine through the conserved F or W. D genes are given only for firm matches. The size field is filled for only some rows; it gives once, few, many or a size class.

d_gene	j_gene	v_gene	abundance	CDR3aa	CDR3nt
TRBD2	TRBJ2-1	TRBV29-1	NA	CSGALARSSYNEQFF	TGCAGCGGCGCACTAGCGCGGAGCTCCTACAATGAGCAGTTCTTC
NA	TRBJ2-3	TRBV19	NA	CASSIQGRADTQYF	TGTGCCAGTAGTATACAGGGGCGCGCAGATACGCAGTATTTT
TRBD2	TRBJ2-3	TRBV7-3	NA	CASSLAGGTDTQYF	TGTGCCAGCAGCTTAGCGGGGGGCACAGATACGCAGTATTTT
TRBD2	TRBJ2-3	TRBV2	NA	CASNRGLAVSTDTQYF	TGTGCCAGCAACCGGGGACTAGCGGTTAGCACAGATACGCAGTATTTT
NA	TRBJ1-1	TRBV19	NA	CASSMFLTGTEAFF	TGTGCCAGTAGTATGTTTCTTACGGGCACTGAAGCTTTCTTT
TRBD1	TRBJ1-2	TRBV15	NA	CATGTGASAGYTF	TGTGCCACAGGGACAGGGGCATCAGCTGGCTACACCTTC
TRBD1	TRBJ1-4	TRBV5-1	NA	CASSLSGTGNEKLFF	TGCGCCAGCAGCTTATCAGGGACAGGGAATGAAAAACTGTTTTTT
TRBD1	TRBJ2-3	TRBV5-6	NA	CASREGQGRDTQYF	TGTGCCAGCAGGGAGGGACAGGGGAGGGATACGCAGTATTTT
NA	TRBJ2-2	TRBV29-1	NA	CSVGRTNTGELFF	TGCAGCGTTGGGCGGACAAACACCGGGGAGCTGTTTTTT
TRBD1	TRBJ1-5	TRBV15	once	CATSRGQGINQPQHF	TGTGCCACCAGCAGAGGACAGGGGATCAATCAGCCCCAGCATTTT